Listed here are 31 T cell receptor beta chains from one sample, sequenced in a study of cytomegalovirus exposure and HLA in healthy donors. In the PCR, 60 Vbeta and 13 Jbeta primers were used. Here immunoSEQ multiplex PCR was the method, and the copy in TCRdb shows in-frame clones only, minus some. The table shows under 150,000 clones, with about 84% occurring only once. What was sequenced was PBMCs. The receptors originated from a boy between 10 and 17 years old in good health and CMV-seronegative.

This chain uses TRBV4-3 with TRBJ2-1; TRBD2 might be the D (5 bases). V gave up 4 bases and J gave up 9 bases, with 13 bases separating them. Germline-derived CDR1 and CDR2 are LGHNA and YSLEER. This CDR3 region has 13 residues. The CDR3 loop reads CASSPHLEGEQFF. The CDR3 region has the DNA TGCGCCAGCAGCCCCCACCTCGAGGGTGAGCAGTTCTTC.

The rearrangement uses TRBV27 and TRBJ2-5, with 10 bases aligning to TRBD2. Looked up from germline, CDR1 is MNHEY and CDR2 is SMNVEV (reference sequence). V shed 6 bases, J shed 2 bases, and the junction held 18 bases outside the gene matches. The CDR3 runs 19 residues. The CDR3 DNA sequence: TGTGCCAGCAGCTCCCTAGCGGGAGCCTCCCTTTTTCCGCAAGAGACCCAGTACTTC. Translation gives CASSSLAGASLFPQETQYF.

The CDR3 nucleotides are TGTGCCAGCAGTCCCCAGGGTCGTAACACCGGGGAGCTGTTTTTT. Its protein is CASSPQGRNTGELFF. The chain links TRBV6-5 to TRBJ2-2, with D possibly TRBD1 on 5 matching bases. With 5 bases removed from V and 2 bases from J, the gap between germline ends came to 12 bases. Germline lookup yields CDR1 MNHEY and CDR2 SVGAGI. There are 15 residues in the CDR3.

V gene TRBV6-5 combines with J gene TRBJ1-2; 9 bases are shared with TRBD1. V lost 5 bases and J lost 8; bases outside the gene matches: 6. The CDR3 is made up of 13 amino acids. Per germline, CDR1 MNHEY and CDR2 SVGAGI. The CDR3 sequence is CASSLGQGKGYTF. The CDR3 nucleotides are TGTGCCAGCAGTCTTGGACAGGGGAAAGGCTACACCTTC.

The chain employs TRBV30 and TRBJ2-7; weak D call: TRBD1 (5 bases). Trimming shortened V by 3 bases and J by 2 bases, and 11 bases separated the two germline ends. The CDR3 contains 13 residues. The germline V gene encodes CDR1 GTSNPN and CDR2 SVGIG (reference sequence). The CDR3 sequence: CAWREAGPYEQYF. The CDR3 DNA is TGTGCCTGGAGGGAAGCAGGGCCCTACGAGCAGTACTTC.

In this sample, this clone turned up once. The chain has TRBV29-1 and TRBJ2-4; 7 nucleotides match TRBD1. CDR3 length: 13 amino acids. The V and J ends lost 5 bases and 1 base, in that order; junction bases with no gene match: 2. Germline CDR1 SQVTM, CDR2 ANQGSEA. The CDR3 protein is CSVPGQAKNIQYF. CDR3 in DNA: TGCAGCGTTCCGGGACAGGCCAAAAACATTCAGTACTTC.

This chain joins TRBV5-4 and TRBJ2-2, with 10 bases that match TRBD2. The CDR3 length is 15 residues. Germline CDR1 is SGHNT and CDR2 is YYREEE (reference sequence). The junction had 6 bases not matched to a gene; V was cut back by 7 bases and J by 3 bases. The CDR3 sequence: CASESGRGDTGELFF. The CDR3 nucleotides are TGTGCCAGCGAAAGCGGGAGGGGGGACACCGGGGAGCTGTTTTTT.

V gene TRBV6-1 combines with J gene TRBJ2-5; no reliable D call. The germline V gene encodes CDR1 MNHNS and CDR2 SASEGT. The germline V and J ends were trimmed by 3 bases and 5 bases, with 13 bases remaining between them. The CDR3 has 14 residues. CDR3 bases: TGTGCCAGCAGTGAGACCCCCGTCGGGGAGACCCAGTACTTC. It codes for CASSETPVGETQYF.

This chain uses TRBV7-9 with TRBJ2-7; 9 bases align to TRBD2. The CDR3 is 14 amino acids. The germline V gene encodes CDR1 SEHNR and CDR2 FQNEAQ (reference sequence). The junction had 3 bases not matched to a gene; V was cut back by 1 base and J by 5 bases. This CDR3 reads CASSLGGRADEQYF. The CDR3 nucleotides are TGTGCCAGCAGCTTAGGCGGGAGGGCCGACGAGCAGTACTTC.

The gene calls are TRBV27 and TRBJ2-1; 8 bases are a match to TRBD2. With V trimmed by 3 bases and J by 4 bases, 5 bases remained unmatched. This CDR3 has 15 residues. Germline V CDR1 and CDR2: MNHEY, SMNVEV (reference sequence). The CDR3 DNA reads as TGTGCCAGCAGTTTTCCCGGGAGGGCGTACAATGAGCAGTTCTTC. Amino acids: CASSFPGRAYNEQFF.

The chain joins TRBV6-1 to TRBJ2-1, with D possibly matching TRBD1 (5 bases). Trimming stripped 5 bases from V and 7 bases from J, with 12 bases between. Looked up from germline, CDR1 is MNHNS and CDR2 is SASEGT. CDR3 length: 13 residues. CDR3 bases: TGTGCCAGCAGTTGGGGATACAGGAATGAGCAGTTCTTC. Translated: CASSWGYRNEQFF.

The sample holds one count of this clone. The V call is TRBV5-6, the J call TRBJ1-3; tentatively, D is TRBD1 (6 bases). Germline CDR1 is SGHDT and CDR2 is YYEEEE. The V end was cut by 4 bases, the J end by 5 bases, with 13 bases between. The CDR3 runs to 14 residues. For the CDR3, the DNA is TGTGCCAGCAGCCTAGGACAGAGAAGAAACACCATATATTTT. Encoded protein: CASSLGQRRNTIYF.

The chain uses TRBV25-1 and TRBJ1-1; weak D call: TRBD1 (5 bases). Germline CDR1 reads MGHDK; CDR2 reads SYGVNS. This CDR3 spans 16 amino acids. V lost 1 base, J lost 3 bases, and 15 bases lay in between. The CDR3 spells CASSEWGGVGHTEAFF. CDR3 sequence (DNA): TGTGCCAGCAGTGAATGGGGGGGAGTGGGGCACACTGAAGCTTTCTTT. The variable domain in full, completed from reference TRBV25-1 and TRBJ1-1, reads EADIYQTPRYLVIGTGKKITLECSQTMGHDKMYWYQQDPGMELHLIHYSYGVNSTEKGDLSSESTVSRIRTEHFPLTLESARPSHTSQYLCASSEWGGVGHTEAFFGQGTRLTVV.

The rearrangement joins TRBV13 to TRBJ2-7; D uncertain. The CDR3 extends over 11 amino acids. Trimming shortened V by 5 bases and J by 3 bases, and 5 bases separated the two germline ends. Germline V gene lookup returns CDR1 PRHDT and CDR2 FYEKMQ (reference sequence). CDR3 amino acids: CASSTGYEQYF. The CDR3, as DNA: TGTGCCAGCAGCACTGGCTACGAGCAGTACTTC.

J is TRBJ1-1 and V is TRBV6-1, with 7 bases matching TRBD1. J lost 0 bases, V lost 1 base, and 8 bases had no gene match. This CDR3 is built from 17 residues. Germline loops: CDR1 MNHNS, CDR2 SASEGT. The CDR3 DNA follows: TGTGCCAGCAGTGAAGGATTGGGACAGCCCATGAACACTGAAGCTTTCTTT. This encodes CASSEGLGQPMNTEAFF.

The sample holds a few counts of this clone. The chain carries TRBV4-2 and TRBJ2-7, with a tentative D call TRBD2 (5 bases). CDR1 and CDR2 (germline): LGHNA, YNFKEQ. V lost 2 bases and J 10 bases, leaving 15 bases between the germline ends. The CDR3 totals 13 residues. This CDR3 reads CASSQTRTSDQYF. CDR3 nucleotide sequence: TGTGCCAGCAGCCAAACCCGGACTTCTGACCAGTACTTC.

The V call is TRBV6-5, the J call TRBJ2-5; D unresolved. The CDR3 covers 12 residues. Germline V gene sequence: CDR1 MNHEY, CDR2 SVGAGI. Deletions cut 7 bases from V and 7 bases from J, with 13 bases between. CDR3 DNA sequence: TGTGCCAGCATTAGATTGGCAGGGACCCAGTACTTC. Translated, it gives CASIRLAGTQYF.

The V gene is TRBV4-1, the J gene TRBJ2-7, with TRBD2 as a possible D gene (6 bases). Germline assignment: CDR1 MGHRA and CDR2 YSYEKL. Trimming stripped 1 base from V and 2 bases from J, with 15 bases between. This CDR3 region has 16 residues. CDR3 protein: CASSQVPGGKTYEQYF. CDR3 DNA: TGCGCCAGCAGCCAAGTTCCCGGCGGGAAGACCTACGAGCAGTACTTC.

The chain joins TRBV19 to TRBJ1-2; D is undetermined. Between the trimmed V and J ends, which lost 5 bases and 4 bases, there was a span of 8 bases. The CDR3 contains 12 residues. Germline CDR1 LNHDA, CDR2 SQIVND (reference sequence). The CDR3 here is CASSLSVYGYTF. In DNA, the CDR3 is TGTGCCAGTAGTCTCTCCGTCTATGGCTACACCTTC.

The rearrangement links TRBV9 to TRBJ2-1; a possible D gene is TRBD2 (6 bases). The germline V gene encodes CDR1 SGDLS and CDR2 YYNGEE. The CDR3 totals 16 residues. Trimming removed 0 bases from V and 0 bases from J, with 10 bases in between. CDR3 residues: CASSVELADSYNEQFF. The DNA for the CDR3 is TGTGCCAGCAGCGTAGAACTAGCAGACTCCTACAATGAGCAGTTCTTC. Complete variable domain (other parts from reference TRBV9 and TRBJ2-1): DSGVTQTPKHLITATGQRVTLRCSPRSGDLSVYWYQQSLDQGLQFLIQYYNGEERAKGNILERFSAQQFPDLHSELNLSSLELGDSALYFCASSVELADSYNEQFFGPGTRLTVL.

The rearrangement joins TRBV4-3 to TRBJ2-7; D call uncertain. Trimming removed 0 bases from V and 1 base from J, with 7 bases in between. The germline CDR1 and CDR2 sequences are LGHNA and YSLEER. This CDR3 spans 14 amino acids. CDR3 loop: CASSQDHSSYEQYF. DNA for the CDR3: TGCGCCAGCAGCCAAGATCACAGTTCCTACGAGCAGTACTTC.

This clone was recorded once. CDR3 DNA: TGTGCCAGCAGCCAGGCAGGAGGGAGAGGCTCCTACAATGAGCAGTTCTTC. Amino acids: CASSQAGGRGSYNEQFF. The chain carries TRBV14 and TRBJ2-1, with D possibly TRBD2 on 6 matching bases. Germline assignment: CDR1 SGHDN and CDR2 FVKESK. This CDR3 is 17 amino acids long. Trimming took off 3 bases at V and 0 bases at J, with 15 bases between the two ends.

A few counts support this clone. The V gene is TRBV19, the J gene TRBJ2-2, with 11 bases fitting TRBD1. The ends lost 3 bases at V and 3 bases at J; junction bases unmatched: 6. CDR1 and CDR2 from the germline V gene are LNHDA and SQIVND (reference sequence). There are 17 residues in the CDR3. The DNA for the CDR3 is TGTGCCAGTAGTATTTGGACAGGGGGCGCCGACACCGGGGAGCTGTTTTTT. It is translated as CASSIWTGGADTGELFF. Supplemented by reference TRBV19 and TRBJ2-2, the full variable domain reads DGGITQSPKYLFRKEGQNVTLSCEQNLNHDAMYWYRQDPGQGLRLIYYSQIVNDFQKGDIAEGYSVSREKKESFPLTVTSAQKNPTAFYLCASSIWTGGADTGELFFGEGSRLTVL.

V and J are TRBV5-1 and TRBJ2-5; 12 bases match TRBD2. CDR3 length: 15 amino acids. Germline V gene data show CDR1 as SGHRS and CDR2 as YFSETQ. The junction had 6 bases not matched to a gene; V was cut back by 4 bases and J by 5 bases. The CDR3 DNA is TGCGCCAGCAGCCTTAGACTAGCGGGAGAGGAGACCCAGTACTTC. Its protein product is CASSLRLAGEETQYF.

The chain uses TRBV19 and TRBJ1-2, with D hard to call. The germline gives CDR1 LNHDA, CDR2 SQIVND (reference sequence). The CDR3 consists of 15 residues. V dropped 5 bases and J dropped 2 bases, with 15 bases sitting between them. The chain's CDR3 is CASSPTHGENYGYTF. The CDR3, as DNA: TGTGCCAGTAGTCCGACCCATGGGGAGAACTATGGCTACACCTTC.

The CDR3 nucleotides are TGTGCCAGCAGGGCAGGGGCGAGGGAGACCCAGTACTTC. It encodes CASRAGARETQYF. The chain couples TRBV2 to TRBJ2-5; TRBD1 is a possible D gene (6 bases). Trimming took 6 bases from V and 5 from J, leaving 13 bases between them. The germline gives CDR1 SNHLY, CDR2 FYNNEI. This CDR3 comprises 13 residues.

The chain carries TRBV5-4 and TRBJ2-1, with 14 bases matching TRBD2. Germline trimming cut 2 bases from V and 6 bases from J; bases unmatched to any gene: 7. Germline CDR1 SGHNT, CDR2 YYREEE (reference sequence). CDR3 length equals 17 residues. The CDR3 sequence is CASSFRLAGGPGNEQFF. For the CDR3, the DNA is TGTGCCAGCAGCTTCAGACTAGCGGGAGGGCCGGGCAATGAGCAGTTCTTC. Based on the CDR3 plus reference TRBV5-4 and TRBJ2-1, the full variable domain is ETGVTQSPTHLIKTRGQQVTLRCSSQSGHNTVSWYQQALGQGPQFIFQYYREEENGRGNFPPRFSGLQFPNYSSELNVNALELDDSALYLCASSFRLAGGPGNEQFFGPGTRLTVL.

V is TRBV9 and J is TRBJ2-1, with D uncertain. Trimming cost V 0 bases and J 3 bases, with 4 bases left between them. This CDR3 contains 13 residues. Germline CDR1 reads SGDLS; CDR2 reads YYNGEE. CDR3 DNA sequence: TGTGCCAGCAGCGTAGACGGCTACAATGAGCAGTTCTTC. The encoded protein is CASSVDGYNEQFF.

This clone appeared a single time. The chain couples TRBV5-1 to TRBJ2-1; 8 nucleotides match TRBD1. The CDR3 is 14 amino acids. Per germline, CDR1 SGHRS and CDR2 YFSETQ. Trimming took 6 bases from V and 4 from J; bases not matched to a gene: 6. The DNA for the CDR3 is TGCGCCAGCACAAACAGGGGGAGGTACAATGAGCAGTTCTTC. Translation gives CASTNRGRYNEQFF.

The chain carries TRBV5-1 and TRBJ2-1; 8 nucleotides line up with TRBD1. J was trimmed by 6 bases and V by 3 bases; bases with no gene match: 8. The CDR3 extends over 15 amino acids. Germline CDR1 and CDR2: SGHRS and YFSETQ. The CDR3 reads CASSYRTGNSNEQFF. The CDR3 nucleotides are TGCGCCAGCAGCTACCGGACAGGGAACTCCAATGAGCAGTTCTTC.

The V gene is TRBV4-1, the J gene TRBJ2-7; D possibly corresponds to TRBD2 (5 bases). Trimming left V 1 base short and J 4 bases short, with 8 bases between. The CDR3 spans 13 residues. CDR1 and CDR2 (germline): MGHRA, YSYEKL. This chain's CDR3 is CASSQGGGYEQYF. As DNA, the CDR3 is TGCGCCAGCAGCCAAGGAGGAGGTTACGAGCAGTACTTC.